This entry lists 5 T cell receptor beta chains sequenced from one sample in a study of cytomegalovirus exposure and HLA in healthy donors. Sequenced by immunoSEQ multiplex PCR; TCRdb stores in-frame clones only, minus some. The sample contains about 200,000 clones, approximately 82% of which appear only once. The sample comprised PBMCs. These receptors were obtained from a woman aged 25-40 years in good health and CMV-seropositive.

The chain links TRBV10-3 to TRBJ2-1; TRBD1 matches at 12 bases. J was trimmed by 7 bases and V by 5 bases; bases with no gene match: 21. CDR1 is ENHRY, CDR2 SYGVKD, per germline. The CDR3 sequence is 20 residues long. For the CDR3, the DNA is TGTGCCATCAGTTTAACGAATACGCCGGGACAGGGGGCTTCAGCGAATGAGCAGTTCTTC. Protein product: CAISLTNTPGQGASANEQFF.

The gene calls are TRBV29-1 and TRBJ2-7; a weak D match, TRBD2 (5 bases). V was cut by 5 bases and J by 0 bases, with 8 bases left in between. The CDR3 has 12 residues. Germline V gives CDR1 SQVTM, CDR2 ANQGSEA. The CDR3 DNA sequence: TGCAGCGTTCGTACTAGCTCCTACGAGCAGTACTTC. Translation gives CSVRTSSYEQYF.

The CDR3 nucleotides are TGCGCCAGCAGCCATGTGGAGGACACTGAAGCTTTCTTT. This sequence encodes CASSHVEDTEAFF. The chain employs TRBV4-1 and TRBJ1-1; no definite D call. Germline CDR1 MGHRA, CDR2 YSYEKL. The CDR3 sequence is 13 residues long. V dropped 3 bases and J dropped 3 bases, with 8 bases sitting between them.

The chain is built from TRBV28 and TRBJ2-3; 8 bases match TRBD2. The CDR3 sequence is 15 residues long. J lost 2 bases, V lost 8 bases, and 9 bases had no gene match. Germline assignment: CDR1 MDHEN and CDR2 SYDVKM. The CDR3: CASGILAEYTDTQYF. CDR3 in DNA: TGTGCCAGCGGTATACTAGCGGAATACACAGATACGCAGTATTTT.

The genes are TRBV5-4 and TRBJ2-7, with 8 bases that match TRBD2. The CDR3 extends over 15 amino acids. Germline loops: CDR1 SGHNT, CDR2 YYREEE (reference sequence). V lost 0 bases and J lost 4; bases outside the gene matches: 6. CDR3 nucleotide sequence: TGTGCCAGCAGCTTGGAACTAGCGGCGAATTACGAGCAGTACTTC. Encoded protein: CASSLELAANYEQYF.